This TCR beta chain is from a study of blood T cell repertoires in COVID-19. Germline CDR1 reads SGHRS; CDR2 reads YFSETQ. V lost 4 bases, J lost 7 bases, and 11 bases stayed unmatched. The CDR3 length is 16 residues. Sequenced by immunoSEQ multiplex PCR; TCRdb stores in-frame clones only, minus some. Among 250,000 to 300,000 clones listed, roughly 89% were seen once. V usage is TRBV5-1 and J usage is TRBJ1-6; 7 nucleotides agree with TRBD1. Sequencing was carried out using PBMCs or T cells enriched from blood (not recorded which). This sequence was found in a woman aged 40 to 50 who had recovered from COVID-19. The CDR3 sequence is CASSTQGDSLNSPLHF. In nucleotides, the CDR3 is TGCGCCAGCAGCACCCAAGGGGACAGCTTAAATTCACCCCTCCACTTT.